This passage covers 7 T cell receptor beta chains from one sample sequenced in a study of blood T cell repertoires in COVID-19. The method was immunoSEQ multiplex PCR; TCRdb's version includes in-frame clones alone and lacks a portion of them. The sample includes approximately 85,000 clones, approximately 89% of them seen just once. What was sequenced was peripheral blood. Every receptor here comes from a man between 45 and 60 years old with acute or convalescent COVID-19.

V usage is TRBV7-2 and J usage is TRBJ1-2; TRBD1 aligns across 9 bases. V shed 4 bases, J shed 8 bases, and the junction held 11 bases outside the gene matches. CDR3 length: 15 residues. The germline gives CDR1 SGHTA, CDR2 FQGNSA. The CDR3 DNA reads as TGTGCCAGCAGCTCGTGGGGACAGGGTATTAGCGGCTACACCTTC. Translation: CASSSWGQGISGYTF.

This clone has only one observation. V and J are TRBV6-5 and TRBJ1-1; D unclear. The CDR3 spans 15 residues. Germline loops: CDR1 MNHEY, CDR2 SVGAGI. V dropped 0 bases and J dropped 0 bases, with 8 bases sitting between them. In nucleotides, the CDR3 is TGTGCCAGCAGTTACTCTGGCACGTTGAACACTGAAGCTTTCTTT. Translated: CASSYSGTLNTEAFF.

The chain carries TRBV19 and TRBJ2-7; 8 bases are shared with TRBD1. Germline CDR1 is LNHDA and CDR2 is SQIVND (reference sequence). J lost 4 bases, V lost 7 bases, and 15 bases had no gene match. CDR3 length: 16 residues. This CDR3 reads CASTPVGGQGAYEQYF. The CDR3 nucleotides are TGTGCCAGTACCCCGGTTGGGGGGCAGGGGGCATACGAGCAGTACTTC.

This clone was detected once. The CDR3 DNA reads TGTGCCAGCAGTTTAACCCTAGCGGGAACCTATTACGAGCAGTACTTC. Encoded protein: CASSLTLAGTYYEQYF. The V call is TRBV27, the J call TRBJ2-7; 9 nucleotides align to TRBD2. V was pared by 2 bases and J by 4 bases, with 9 bases of the junction left unmatched. Germline loops: CDR1 MNHEY, CDR2 SMNVEV (reference sequence). The CDR3 has 16 residues.

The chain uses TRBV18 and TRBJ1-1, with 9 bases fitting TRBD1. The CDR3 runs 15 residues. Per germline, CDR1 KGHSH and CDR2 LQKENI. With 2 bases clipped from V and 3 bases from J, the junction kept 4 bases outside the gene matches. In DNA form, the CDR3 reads TGTGCCAGCTCACCAAAGGGACAGGGTTACACTGAAGCTTTCTTT. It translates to CASSPKGQGYTEAFF.

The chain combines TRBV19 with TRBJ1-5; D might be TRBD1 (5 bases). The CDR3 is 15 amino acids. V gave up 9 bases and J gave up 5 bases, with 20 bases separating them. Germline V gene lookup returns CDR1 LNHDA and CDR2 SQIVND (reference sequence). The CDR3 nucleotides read TGTGCCAGCAATATGGGGGAGGGATGGGATCAGCCCCAGCATTTT. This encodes CASNMGEGWDQPQHF.

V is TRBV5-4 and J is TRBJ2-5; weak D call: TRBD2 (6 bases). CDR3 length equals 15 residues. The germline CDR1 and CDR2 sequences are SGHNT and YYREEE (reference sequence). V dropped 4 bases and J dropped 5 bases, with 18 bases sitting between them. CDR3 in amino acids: CASSPGLLAQETQYF. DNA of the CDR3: TGTGCCAGCAGCCCAGGGTTGCTAGCGCAGGAGACCCAGTACTTC.